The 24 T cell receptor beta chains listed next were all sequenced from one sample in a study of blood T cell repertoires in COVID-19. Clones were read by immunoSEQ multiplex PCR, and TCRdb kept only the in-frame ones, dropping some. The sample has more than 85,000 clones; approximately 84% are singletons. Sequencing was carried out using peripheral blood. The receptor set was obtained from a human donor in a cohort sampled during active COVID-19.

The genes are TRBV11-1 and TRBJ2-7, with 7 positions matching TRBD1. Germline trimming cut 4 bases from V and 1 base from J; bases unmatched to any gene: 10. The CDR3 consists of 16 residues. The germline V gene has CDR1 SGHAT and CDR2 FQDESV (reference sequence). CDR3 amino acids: CASSSAGTVNSYEQYF. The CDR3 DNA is TGTGCCAGCAGCTCGGCCGGGACAGTCAATTCCTACGAGCAGTACTTC.

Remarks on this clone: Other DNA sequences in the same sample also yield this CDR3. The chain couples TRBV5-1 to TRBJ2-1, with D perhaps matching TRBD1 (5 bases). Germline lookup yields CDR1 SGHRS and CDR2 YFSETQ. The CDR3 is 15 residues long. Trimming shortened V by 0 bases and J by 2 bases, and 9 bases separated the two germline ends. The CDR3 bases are TGCGCCAGCAGCTTGGAGGGGCAGGCCTACAATGAGCAGTTCTTC. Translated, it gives CASSLEGQAYNEQFF.

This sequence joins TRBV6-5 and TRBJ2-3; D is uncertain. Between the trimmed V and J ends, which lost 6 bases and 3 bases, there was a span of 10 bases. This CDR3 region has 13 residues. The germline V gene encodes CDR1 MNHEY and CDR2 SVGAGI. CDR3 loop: CASRHLETDTQYF. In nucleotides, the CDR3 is TGTGCCAGCAGGCACCTAGAAACAGATACGCAGTATTTT.

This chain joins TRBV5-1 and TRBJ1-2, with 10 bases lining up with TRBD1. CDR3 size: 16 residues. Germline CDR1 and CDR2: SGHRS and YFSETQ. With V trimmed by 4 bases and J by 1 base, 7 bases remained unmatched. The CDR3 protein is CASSGRQGADNYGYTF. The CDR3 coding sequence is TGCGCCAGCAGCGGAAGACAGGGGGCAGATAACTATGGCTACACCTTC.

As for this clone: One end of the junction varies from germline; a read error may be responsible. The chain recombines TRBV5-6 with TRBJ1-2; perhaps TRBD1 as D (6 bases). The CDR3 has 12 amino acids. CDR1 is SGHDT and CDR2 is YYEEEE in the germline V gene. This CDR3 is CASRLDSLGYTF. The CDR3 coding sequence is TGTGCCAGCAGATTGGACAGTTTGGGCTACACCTTC.

CDR3: CASRPYGDRSYEQYF. CDR3 nucleotide sequence: TGTGCCAGCAGACCCTATGGGGACAGGAGTTACGAGCAGTACTTC. V is TRBV28 and J is TRBJ2-7; TRBD1 aligns across 8 bases. The germline V gene encodes CDR1 MDHEN and CDR2 SYDVKM. CDR3 length: 15 residues. With V trimmed by 6 bases and J by 4 bases, 11 bases remained unmatched.

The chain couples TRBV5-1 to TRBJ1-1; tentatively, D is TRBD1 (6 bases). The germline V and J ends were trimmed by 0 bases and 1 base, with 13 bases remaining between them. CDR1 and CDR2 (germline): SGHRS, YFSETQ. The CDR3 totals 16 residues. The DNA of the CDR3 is TGCGCCAGCAGCTTGGCCTCAGGGGTCACGAACACTGAAGCTTTCTTT. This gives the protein CASSLASGVTNTEAFF.

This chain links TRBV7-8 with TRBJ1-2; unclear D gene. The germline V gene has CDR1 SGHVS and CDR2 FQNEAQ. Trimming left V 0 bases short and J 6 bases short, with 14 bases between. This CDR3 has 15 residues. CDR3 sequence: CASSLALTAGNGYTF. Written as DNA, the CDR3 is TGTGCCAGCAGCTTAGCGCTGACTGCGGGGAATGGCTACACCTTC.

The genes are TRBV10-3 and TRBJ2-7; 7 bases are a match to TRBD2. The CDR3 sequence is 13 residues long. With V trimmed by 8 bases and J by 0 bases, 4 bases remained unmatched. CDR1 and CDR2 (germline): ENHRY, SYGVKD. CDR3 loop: CAIGRGSSYEQYF. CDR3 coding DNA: TGTGCCATCGGGAGGGGCAGCTCCTACGAGCAGTACTTC.

Here the CDR3 DNA reads TGTGCCAGCAGCTTGTTTTCGACAGTATACAATCAGCCCCAGCATTTT. This codes for CASSLFSTVYNQPQHF. The V call is TRBV5-6, the J call TRBJ1-5, with TRBD1 as a possible D gene (5 bases). The germline V gene encodes CDR1 SGHDT and CDR2 YYEEEE. CDR3 size: 16 residues. Trimming removed 1 base from V and 3 bases from J, with 14 bases in between.

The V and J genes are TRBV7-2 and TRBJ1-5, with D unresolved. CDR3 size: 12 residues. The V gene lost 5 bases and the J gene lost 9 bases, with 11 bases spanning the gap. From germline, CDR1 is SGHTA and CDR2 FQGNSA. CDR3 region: CASSLSVGPQHF. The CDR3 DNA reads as TGTGCCAGCAGCCTCAGCGTAGGGCCCCAGCATTTT.

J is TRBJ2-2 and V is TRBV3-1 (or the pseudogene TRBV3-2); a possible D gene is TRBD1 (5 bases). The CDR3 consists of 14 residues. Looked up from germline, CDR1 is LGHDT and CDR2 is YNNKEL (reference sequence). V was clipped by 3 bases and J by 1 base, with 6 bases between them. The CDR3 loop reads CASSHGQNTGELFF. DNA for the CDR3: TGTGCCAGCAGCCACGGACAGAACACCGGGGAGCTGTTTTTT.

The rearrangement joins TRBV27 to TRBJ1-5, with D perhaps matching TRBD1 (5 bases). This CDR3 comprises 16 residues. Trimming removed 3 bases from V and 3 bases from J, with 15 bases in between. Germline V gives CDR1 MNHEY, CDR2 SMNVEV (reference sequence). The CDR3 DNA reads TGTGCCAGCAGTTTCTCAGGGAGGGTGATCAATCAGCCCCAGCATTTT. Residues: CASSFSGRVINQPQHF.

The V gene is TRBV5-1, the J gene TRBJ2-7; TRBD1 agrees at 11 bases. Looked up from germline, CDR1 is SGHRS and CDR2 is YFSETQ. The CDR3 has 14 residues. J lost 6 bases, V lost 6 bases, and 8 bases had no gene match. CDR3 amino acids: CASTIAGTGGEQYF. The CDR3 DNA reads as TGCGCCAGCACCATTGCCGGGACAGGGGGCGAGCAGTACTTC.

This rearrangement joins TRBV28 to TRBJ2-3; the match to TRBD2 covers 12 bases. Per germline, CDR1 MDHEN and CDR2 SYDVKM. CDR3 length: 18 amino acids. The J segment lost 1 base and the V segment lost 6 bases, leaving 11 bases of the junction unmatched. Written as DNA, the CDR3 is TGTGCCAGCAGCCTCGCGACTAGCGGGAGTACGGGCACAGATACGCAGTATTTT. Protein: CASSLATSGSTGTDTQYF. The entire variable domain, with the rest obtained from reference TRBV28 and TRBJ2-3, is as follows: DVKVTQSSRYLVKRTGEKVFLECVQDMDHENMFWYRQDPGLGLRLIYFSYDVKMKEKGDIPEGYSVSREKKERFSLILESASTNQTSMYLCASSLATSGSTGTDTQYFGPGTRLTVL.

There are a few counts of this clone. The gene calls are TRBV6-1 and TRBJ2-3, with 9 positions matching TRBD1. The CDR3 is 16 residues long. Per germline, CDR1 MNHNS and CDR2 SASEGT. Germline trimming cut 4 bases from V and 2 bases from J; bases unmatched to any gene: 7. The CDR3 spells CASSAQQGATTDTQYF. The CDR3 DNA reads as TGTGCCAGCAGTGCTCAACAGGGGGCTACCACAGATACGCAGTATTTT.

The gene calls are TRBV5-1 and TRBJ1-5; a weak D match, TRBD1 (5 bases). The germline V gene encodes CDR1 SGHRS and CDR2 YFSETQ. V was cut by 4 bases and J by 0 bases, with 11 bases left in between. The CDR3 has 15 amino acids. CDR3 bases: TGCGCCAGCAGCGAGGGACTGAATAGCAATCAGCCCCAGCATTTT. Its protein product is CASSEGLNSNQPQHF. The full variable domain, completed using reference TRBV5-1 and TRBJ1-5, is KAGVTQTPRYLIKTRGQQVTLSCSPISGHRSVSWYQQTPGQGLQFLFEYFSETQRNKGNFPGRFSGRQFSNSRSEMNVSTLELGDSALYLCASSEGLNSNQPQHFGDGTRLSIL.

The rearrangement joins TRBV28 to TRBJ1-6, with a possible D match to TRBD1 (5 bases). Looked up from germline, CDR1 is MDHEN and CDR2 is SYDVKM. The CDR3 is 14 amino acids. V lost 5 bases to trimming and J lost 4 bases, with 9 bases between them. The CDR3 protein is CASSPTAYNSPLHF. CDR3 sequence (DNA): TGTGCCAGCAGTCCGACAGCTTATAATTCACCCCTCCACTTT.

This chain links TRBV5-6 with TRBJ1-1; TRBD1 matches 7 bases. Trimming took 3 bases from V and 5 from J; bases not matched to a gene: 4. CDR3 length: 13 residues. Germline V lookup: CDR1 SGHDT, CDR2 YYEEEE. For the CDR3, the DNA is TGTGCCAGCAGCTCGACAGGGAAGACTGAAGCTTTCTTT. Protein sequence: CASSSTGKTEAFF. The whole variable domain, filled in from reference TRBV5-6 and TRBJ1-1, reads DAGVTQSPTHLIKTRGQQVTLRCSPKSGHDTVSWYQQALGQGPQFIFQYYEEEERQRGNFPDRFSGHQFPNYSSELNVNALLLGDSALYLCASSSTGKTEAFFGQGTRLTVV.

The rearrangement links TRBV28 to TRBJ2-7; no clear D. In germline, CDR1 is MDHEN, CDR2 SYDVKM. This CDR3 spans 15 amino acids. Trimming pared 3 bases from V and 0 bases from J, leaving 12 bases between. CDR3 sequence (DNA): TGTGCCAGCAGTTTGTTGGTCAAGAGCTCCTACGAGCAGTACTTC. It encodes CASSLLVKSSYEQYF.

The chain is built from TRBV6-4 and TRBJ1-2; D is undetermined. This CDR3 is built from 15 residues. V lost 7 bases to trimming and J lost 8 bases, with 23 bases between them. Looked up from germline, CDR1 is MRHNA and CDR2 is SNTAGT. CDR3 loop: CASTPGVEGVFGYTF. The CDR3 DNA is TGTGCCAGCACACCCGGGGTCGAAGGAGTTTTCGGCTACACCTTC.

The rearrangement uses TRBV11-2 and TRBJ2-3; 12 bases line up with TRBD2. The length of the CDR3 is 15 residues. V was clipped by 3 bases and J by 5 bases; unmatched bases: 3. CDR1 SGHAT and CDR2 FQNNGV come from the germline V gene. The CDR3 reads CASSFPGLAGDTQYF. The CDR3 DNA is TGTGCCAGCAGCTTTCCGGGACTAGCGGGAGATACGCAGTATTTT. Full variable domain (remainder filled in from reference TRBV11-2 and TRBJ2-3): EAGVAQSPRYKIIEKRQSVAFWCNPISGHATLYWYQQILGQGPKLLIQFQNNGVVDDSQLPKDRFSAERLKGVDSTLKIQPAKLEDSAVYLCASSFPGLAGDTQYFGPGTRLTVL.

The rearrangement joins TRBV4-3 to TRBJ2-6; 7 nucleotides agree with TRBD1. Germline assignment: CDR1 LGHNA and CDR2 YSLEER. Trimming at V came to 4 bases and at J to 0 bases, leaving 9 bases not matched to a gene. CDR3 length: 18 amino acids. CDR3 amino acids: CASSLRTGSLSGANVLTF. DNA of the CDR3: TGCGCCAGCAGCCTAAGGACAGGTTCGCTCTCTGGGGCCAACGTCCTGACTTTC.

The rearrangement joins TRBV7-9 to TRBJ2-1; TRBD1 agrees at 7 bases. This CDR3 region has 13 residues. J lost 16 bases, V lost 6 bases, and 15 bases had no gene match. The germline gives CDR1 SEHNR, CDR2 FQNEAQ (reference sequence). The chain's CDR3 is CASSLVGGDRDFF. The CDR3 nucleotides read TGTGCCAGCAGTCTAGTGGGCGGTGACAGGGATTTCTTC.